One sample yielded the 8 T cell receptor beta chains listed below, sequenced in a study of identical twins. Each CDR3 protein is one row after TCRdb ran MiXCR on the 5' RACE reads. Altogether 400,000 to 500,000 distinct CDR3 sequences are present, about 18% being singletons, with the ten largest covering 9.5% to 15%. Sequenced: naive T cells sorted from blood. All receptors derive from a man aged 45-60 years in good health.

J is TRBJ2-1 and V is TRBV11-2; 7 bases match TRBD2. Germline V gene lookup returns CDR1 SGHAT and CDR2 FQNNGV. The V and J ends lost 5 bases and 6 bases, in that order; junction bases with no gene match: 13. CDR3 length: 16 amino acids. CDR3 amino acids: CASSVAPGLVFNEQFF. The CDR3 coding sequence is TGTGCCAGCAGCGTAGCTCCAGGACTAGTTTTCAATGAGCAGTTCTTC.

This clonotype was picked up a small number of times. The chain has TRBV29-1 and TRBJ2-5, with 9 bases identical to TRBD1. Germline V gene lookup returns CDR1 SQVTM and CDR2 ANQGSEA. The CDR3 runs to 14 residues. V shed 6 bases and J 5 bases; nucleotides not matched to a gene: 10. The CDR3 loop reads CSVAAQGAWETQYF. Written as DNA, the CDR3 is TGCAGCGTGGCGGCACAGGGGGCTTGGGAGACCCAGTACTTC.

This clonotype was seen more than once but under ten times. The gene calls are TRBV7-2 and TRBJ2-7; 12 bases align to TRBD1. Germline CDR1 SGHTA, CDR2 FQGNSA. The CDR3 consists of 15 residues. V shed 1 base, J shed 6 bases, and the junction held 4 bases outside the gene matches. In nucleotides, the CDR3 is TGTGCCAGCAGCTTAGATTCGGGACAGGGGGCCGAGCAGTACTTC. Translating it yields CASSLDSGQGAEQYF. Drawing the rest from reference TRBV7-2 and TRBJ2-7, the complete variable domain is GAGVSQSPSNKVTEKGKDVELRCDPISGHTALYWYRQSLGQGLEFLIYFQGNSAPDKSGLPSDRFSAERTGGSVSTLTIQRTQQEDSAVYLCASSLDSGQGAEQYFGPGTRLTVT.

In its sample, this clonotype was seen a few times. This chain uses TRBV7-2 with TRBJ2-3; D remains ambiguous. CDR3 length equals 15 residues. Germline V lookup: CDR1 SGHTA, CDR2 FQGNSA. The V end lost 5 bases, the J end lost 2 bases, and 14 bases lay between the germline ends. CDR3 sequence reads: CASSDQLGFTDTQYF. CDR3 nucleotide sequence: TGTGCCAGCAGCGACCAACTGGGGTTCACAGATACGCAGTATTTT. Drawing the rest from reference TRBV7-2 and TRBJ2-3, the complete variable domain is GAGVSQSPSNKVTEKGKDVELRCDPISGHTALYWYRQSLGQGLEFLIYFQGNSAPDKSGLPSDRFSAERTGGSVSTLTIQRTQQEDSAVYLCASSDQLGFTDTQYFGPGTRLTVL.

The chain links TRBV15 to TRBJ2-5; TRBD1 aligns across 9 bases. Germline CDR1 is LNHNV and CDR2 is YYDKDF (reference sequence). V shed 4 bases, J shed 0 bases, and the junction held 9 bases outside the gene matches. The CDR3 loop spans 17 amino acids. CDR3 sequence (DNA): TGTGCCACCAGCACGCGGGACAGGGCGAAGGACCAAGAGACCCAGTACTTC. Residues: CATSTRDRAKDQETQYF. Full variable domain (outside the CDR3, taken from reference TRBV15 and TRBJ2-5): DAMVIQNPRYQVTQFGKPVTLSCSQTLNHNVMYWYQQKSSQAPKLLFHYYDKDFNNEADTPDNFQSRRPNTSFCFLDIRSPGLGDTAMYLCATSTRDRAKDQETQYFGPGTRLLVL.

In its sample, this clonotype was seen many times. CDR3 nucleotide sequence: TGCAGTGCTAGAGATAACAGGGCGGAAAACTATGGCTACACCTTC. It encodes CSARDNRAENYGYTF. The chain joins TRBV20-1 to TRBJ1-2, with a weak D call TRBD1 (6 bases). The V gene's germline CDR1 is DFQATT and CDR2 SNEGSKA (reference sequence). V shed 0 bases and J shed 2 bases, with 13 bases lying between them. This CDR3 spans 15 amino acids.

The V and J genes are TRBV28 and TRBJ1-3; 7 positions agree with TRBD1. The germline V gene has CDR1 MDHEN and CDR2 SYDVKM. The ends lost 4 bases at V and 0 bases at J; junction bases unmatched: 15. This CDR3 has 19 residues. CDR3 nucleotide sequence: TGTGCCAGCAGTTCGGTTGTGGGACAGTTGGACTACTCTGGAAACACCATATATTTT. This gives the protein CASSSVVGQLDYSGNTIYF.

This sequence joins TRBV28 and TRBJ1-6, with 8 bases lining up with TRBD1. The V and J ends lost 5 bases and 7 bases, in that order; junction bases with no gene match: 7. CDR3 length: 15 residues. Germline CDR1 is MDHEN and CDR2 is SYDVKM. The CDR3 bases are TGTGCCAGCAGTCCACGGACAGGGACAAATTCACCCCTCCACTTT. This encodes CASSPRTGTNSPLHF.